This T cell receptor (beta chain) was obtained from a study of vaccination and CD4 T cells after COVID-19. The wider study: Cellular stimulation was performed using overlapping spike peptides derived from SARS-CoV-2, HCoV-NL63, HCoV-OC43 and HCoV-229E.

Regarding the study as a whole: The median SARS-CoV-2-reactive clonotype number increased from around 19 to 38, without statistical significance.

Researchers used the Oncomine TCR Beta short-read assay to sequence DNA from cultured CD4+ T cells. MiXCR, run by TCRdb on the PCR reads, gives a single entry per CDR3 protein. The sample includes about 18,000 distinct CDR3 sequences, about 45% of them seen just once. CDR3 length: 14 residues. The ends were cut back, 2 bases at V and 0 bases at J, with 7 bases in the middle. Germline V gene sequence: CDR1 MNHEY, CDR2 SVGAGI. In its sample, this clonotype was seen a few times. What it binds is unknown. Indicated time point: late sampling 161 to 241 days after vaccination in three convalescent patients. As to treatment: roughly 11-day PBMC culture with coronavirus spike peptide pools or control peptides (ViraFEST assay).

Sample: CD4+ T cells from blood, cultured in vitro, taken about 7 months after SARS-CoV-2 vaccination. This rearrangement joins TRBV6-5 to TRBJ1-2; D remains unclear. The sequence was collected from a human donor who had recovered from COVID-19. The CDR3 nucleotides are TGTGCCAGCAGTTACGCGGGAGCTAACTATGGCTACACCTTC. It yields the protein CASSYAGANYGYTF.